Presented here are 15 T cell receptor beta chains from one specimen sequenced in a study of identical twins. TCRdb processed the 5' RACE reads anew with MiXCR; each CDR3 protein has one entry. The table lists around 340,000 distinct CDR3 sequences, roughly 9% of them singletons, with around 8.6% in the top ten. The sample was naive T cells sorted from blood. These receptors were collected from a woman aged 45-65 years in good health.

This clonotype was counted between two and nine times. The rearrangement joins TRBV5-1 to TRBJ2-1, with D possibly matching TRBD2 (5 bases). This CDR3 spans 17 amino acids. Germline V gives CDR1 SGHRS, CDR2 YFSETQ. The V gene lost 0 bases and the J gene lost 7 bases, with 20 bases spanning the gap. The CDR3 DNA is TGCGCCAGCAGCTTGGTTGAAGCGGCCATTATTGGGAATGAGCAGTTCTTC. This sequence encodes CASSLVEAAIIGNEQFF.

This clonotype was counted at least ten times. This chain uses TRBV10-3 with TRBJ1-5; the D is unclear. Germline-derived CDR1 and CDR2 are ENHRY and SYGVKD. V was clipped by 2 bases and J by 7 bases, with 9 bases between them. This CDR3 is built from 13 residues. This CDR3 reads CAISEGPGQPQHF. CDR3 in DNA: TGTGCCATCAGTGAGGGTCCGGGACAGCCCCAGCATTTT.

This chain links TRBV29-1 with TRBJ2-2; D gene ambiguous. V was trimmed by 4 bases and J by 5 bases, leaving 11 bases between them. This CDR3 has 13 residues. Germline values: CDR1 SQVTM, CDR2 ANQGSEA. The CDR3 sequence: CSVARVDTGELFF. The CDR3 DNA sequence: TGCAGCGTTGCTAGGGTAGATACCGGGGAGCTGTTTTTT.

A few counts support this clonotype. The chain recombines TRBV10-3 with TRBJ2-3, with TRBD1 identical over 9 bases. The V gene end was trimmed by 1 base and the J gene end by 2 bases; junction bases not matched to a gene: 7. Germline V gene data show CDR1 as ENHRY and CDR2 as SYGVKD. The CDR3 spans 17 residues. In DNA form, the CDR3 reads TGTGCCATCAGTGAGTTTCTACAGGGGGCCCTCACAGATACGCAGTATTTT. This sequence encodes CAISEFLQGALTDTQYF.

There are many counts of this clonotype. The rearrangement joins TRBV29-1 to TRBJ1-2; TRBD1 matches 7 bases. Germline trimming cut 6 bases from V and 4 bases from J; bases unmatched to any gene: 8. Germline CDR1 reads SQVTM; CDR2 reads ANQGSEA. The CDR3 has 13 amino acids. CDR3 DNA sequence: TGCAGCGTCAGACTGGACAGGCTCTATGGCTACACCTTC. Its translation is CSVRLDRLYGYTF.

In this sample, this clonotype turned up a few times. V and J are TRBV2 and TRBJ2-1; D unresolved. Germline lookup yields CDR1 SNHLY and CDR2 FYNNEI. The CDR3 runs 15 residues. V was pared by 5 bases and J by 5 bases, with 16 bases between. This CDR3 reads CASSPPSFSDNEQFF. The CDR3 DNA follows: TGTGCCAGCAGTCCGCCCAGTTTCTCTGACAATGAGCAGTTCTTC.

This clonotype has only a few counts. The chain joins TRBV4-1 to TRBJ2-7; 7 nucleotides align to TRBD2. Germline values: CDR1 MGHRA, CDR2 YSYEKL. The V and J ends lost 0 bases and 5 bases, in that order; junction bases with no gene match: 13. The length of the CDR3 is 17 residues. CDR3 region: CASSQEPNAGAVHEQYF. The CDR3 bases are TGCGCCAGCAGCCAAGAGCCGAACGCGGGAGCTGTCCACGAGCAGTACTTC.

This rearrangement joins TRBV4-1 to TRBJ2-5; D remains ambiguous. Trimming took 8 bases from V and 5 from J, leaving 18 bases between them. In germline, CDR1 is MGHRA, CDR2 YSYEKL. This CDR3 has 14 residues. The CDR3 nucleotides read TGCGCCAGCGCCTGGACCCCCGTGAGGGAGACCCAGTACTTC. This encodes CASAWTPVRETQYF.

As to this clonotype: Germline and junction disagree at one end, which may indicate a read error. The rearrangement joins TRBV9 to TRBJ2-1; D may be TRBD2 (6 bases). Germline V CDR1 and CDR2: SGDLS, YYNGEE. The CDR3 length is 12 residues. DNA of the CDR3: TGTGCCAGCGGAGGGCTCTACAATGAGCTGTTCTTC. The encoded protein is CASGGLYNELFF. Variable domain in full (rest from reference TRBV9 and TRBJ2-1): DSGVTQTPKHLITATGQRVTLRCSPRSGDLSVYWYQQSLDQGLQFLIQYYNGEERAKGNILERFSAQQFPDLHSELNLSSLELGDSALYFCASGGLYNELFFGPGTRLTVL.

This clonotype came up a few times. V is TRBV5-1 and J is TRBJ2-2; 9 bases fit TRBD2. CDR3 length: 16 residues. The V segment lost 4 bases and the J segment 7 bases; nucleotides outside the gene matches: 11. CDR1 and CDR2 (germline): SGHRS, YFSETQ. The CDR3 loop reads CASSLGLAGSDGELFF. DNA for the CDR3: TGCGCCAGCAGCCTCGGGCTAGCGGGAAGTGACGGGGAGCTGTTTTTT.

The sample holds many counts of this clonotype. V is TRBV7-9 and J is TRBJ2-1; D gene ambiguous. The V end was cut by 4 bases, the J end by 5 bases, with 3 bases between. Germline CDR1 is SEHNR and CDR2 is FQNEAQ (reference sequence). The CDR3 has 11 amino acids. The CDR3 region is CASSYNNEQFF. The CDR3 DNA sequence: TGTGCCAGCAGCTACAACAATGAGCAGTTCTTC.

This clonotype was counted at least ten times. The chain joins TRBV25-1 to TRBJ1-1, with D uncertain. The CDR3 extends over 11 amino acids. V was cut by 11 bases and J by 6 bases, with 13 bases left in between. Germline V gene data show CDR1 as MGHDK and CDR2 as SYGVNS. The chain's CDR3 is CASQAGSEAFF. DNA for the CDR3: TGTGCCTCGCAGGCGGGATCTGAAGCTTTCTTT.

Details on this clonotype: An end of the junction does not agree with germline; a read error may underlie this. The CDR3: CASSRDTGYEPYF. CDR3 DNA: TGTGCCAGCAGCCGAGACACTGGCTACGAGCCGTACTTC. V gene TRBV3-1 combines with J gene TRBJ2-7, with D hard to call. Germline lookup yields CDR1 LGHDT and CDR2 YNNKEL (reference sequence). This CDR3 is 13 amino acids long.

This clonotype was recorded many times. This sequence joins TRBV5-1 and TRBJ2-4; the match to TRBD1 covers 8 bases. The J segment lost 0 bases and the V segment lost 4 bases, leaving 6 bases of the junction unmatched. CDR3 length equals 16 residues. The germline gives CDR1 SGHRS, CDR2 YFSETQ. CDR3 in amino acids: CASSETGDLAKNIQYF. CDR3 coding DNA: TGCGCCAGCAGCGAGACAGGGGATCTAGCCAAAAACATTCAGTACTTC. The full variable domain, in which reference TRBV5-1 and TRBJ2-4 provide the parts outside the CDR3, is KAGVTQTPRYLIKTRGQQVTLSCSPISGHRSVSWYQQTPGQGLQFLFEYFSETQRNKGNFPGRFSGRQFSNSRSEMNVSTLELGDSALYLCASSETGDLAKNIQYFGAGTRLSVL.

This clonotype was seen a handful of times. The chain recombines TRBV6-5 with TRBJ2-7, with TRBD1 as a possible D gene (6 bases). Between the trimmed V and J ends, which lost 2 bases and 0 bases, there was a span of 11 bases. Germline V CDR1 and CDR2: MNHEY, SVGAGI. The CDR3 extends over 15 amino acids. CDR3 nucleotide sequence: TGTGCCAGCAGTTACGGGCAGGGGCCCTCCTACGAGCAGTACGTC. It encodes CASSYGQGPSYEQYV.